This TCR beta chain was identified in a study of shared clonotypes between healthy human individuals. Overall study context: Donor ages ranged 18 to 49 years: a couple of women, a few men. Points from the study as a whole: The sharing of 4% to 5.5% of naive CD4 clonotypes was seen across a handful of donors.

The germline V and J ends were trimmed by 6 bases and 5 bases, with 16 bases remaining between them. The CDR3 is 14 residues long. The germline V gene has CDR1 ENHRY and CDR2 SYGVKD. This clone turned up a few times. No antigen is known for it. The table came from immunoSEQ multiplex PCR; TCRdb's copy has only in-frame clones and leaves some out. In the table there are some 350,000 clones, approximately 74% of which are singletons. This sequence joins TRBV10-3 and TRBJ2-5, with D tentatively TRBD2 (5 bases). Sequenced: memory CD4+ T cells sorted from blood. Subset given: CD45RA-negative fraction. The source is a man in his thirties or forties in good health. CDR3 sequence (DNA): TGTGCCATCAGCCCCGGACTCAGTGGGGAGACCCAGTACTTC. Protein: CAISPGLSGETQYF.